The next 29 T cell receptor beta chains were all read from a single sample in a study of blood T cells in healthy people across ages. With a J-beta primer mix and a sample-barcoded 5' primer, a second PCR ran roughly 6 to 12 cycles. TCRdb used MiXCR to reprocess the 5' RACE reads, holding one entry per CDR3 protein. Of 850,000 to 1,100,000 distinct CDR3 sequences in the sample, more than 30% were seen once. Input material: blood. The receptor set was obtained from a man aged 18 to 30 in good health.

Comment on this clonotype: A read error may produce the germline difference seen at one junction end. V and J are TRBV9 and TRBJ2-1; either TRBD1 or TRBD2 may fit D (5 bases each). The CDR3 sequence is 17 residues long. CDR1 and CDR2 from the germline V gene are SGDLS and YYNGEE. CDR3 sequence: CASSSTGTINWNNEQFF. DNA for the CDR3: TGTGCCAGCAGCTCAACGGGGACCATAAATTGGAACAATGAACAGTTCTTC.

This rearrangement joins TRBV3-1 to TRBJ2-5, with D possibly being TRBD1 (5 bases). The germline V gene has CDR1 LGHDT and CDR2 YNNKEL (reference sequence). The CDR3 is 16 residues long. Deletions cut 1 base from V and 0 bases from J, with 12 bases between. The CDR3 DNA is TGTGCCAGCAGCCAAGGGATTAACAGGTACCAAGAGACCCAGTACTTC. This codes for CASSQGINRYQETQYF.

CDR3 bases: TGTGCCAGCGAACTAGCCGCAGATACGCAGTATTTT. Its translation is CASELAADTQYF. The chain combines TRBV2 with TRBJ2-3, with D possibly matching TRBD2 (6 bases). Trimming left V 8 bases short and J 4 bases short, with 10 bases between. The CDR3 contains 12 residues. Germline CDR1 SNHLY, CDR2 FYNNEI.

J is TRBJ1-2 and V is TRBV6-2 or TRBV6-3; no reliable D call. CDR1 is MNHEY and CDR2 is SVGEGT in the germline V gene. The V gene lost 6 bases and the J gene lost 7 bases, with 18 bases spanning the gap. The CDR3 consists of 14 residues. The CDR3 spells CASSQTPLIGGYTF. CDR3 nucleotides: TGTGCCAGCAGCCAGACACCACTGATTGGTGGCTACACCTTC.

The count of this clonotype is one. The chain carries TRBV7-9 and TRBJ1-1; tentative D call: TRBD1 (5 bases). Germline CDR1 is SEHNR and CDR2 is FQNEAQ (reference sequence). V was clipped by 1 base and J by 3 bases, with 9 bases between them. This CDR3 has 14 residues. The CDR3 spells CASSLGGKYTEAFF. The CDR3 coding sequence is TGTGCCAGCAGCTTAGGGGGGAAGTACACTGAAGCTTTCTTT.

V and J are TRBV4-3 and TRBJ1-6; D is unresolved. Trimming pared 2 bases from V and 4 bases from J, leaving 12 bases between. The V gene's germline CDR1 is LGHNA and CDR2 YSLEER. This CDR3 is 16 amino acids long. The CDR3 loop is CASSQTASGYNSPLHF. CDR3 nucleotide sequence: TGCGCCAGCAGCCAAACCGCGTCGGGGTATAATTCACCCCTCCACTTT.

V usage is TRBV2 and J usage is TRBJ2-1; TRBD2 agrees at 9 bases. Germline CDR1 SNHLY, CDR2 FYNNEI. With 6 bases clipped from V and 5 bases from J, the junction kept 5 bases outside the gene matches. This CDR3 comprises 14 residues. The CDR3 nucleotides read TGTGCCAGCAGCAAAGCGGGGGGTAACAATGAGCAGTTCTTC. It yields the protein CASSKAGGNNEQFF.

The chain recombines TRBV25-1 with TRBJ1-5; 10 bases match TRBD1. Per the germline V gene, CDR1 is MGHDK and CDR2 is SYGVNS. V was clipped by 3 bases and J by 1 base; unmatched bases: 12. This CDR3 region has 19 residues. The CDR3 spells CASSDGQGDLDLSNQPQHF. The CDR3 bases are TGTGCCAGCAGTGACGGACAGGGGGATTTGGATTTGAGCAATCAGCCCCAGCATTTT.

This rearrangement joins TRBV29-1 to TRBJ2-7, with 9 bases that match TRBD1. Germline V lookup: CDR1 SQVTM, CDR2 ANQGSEA. Trimming removed 2 bases from V and 3 bases from J; junction bases left unmatched: 8. CDR3 size: 15 residues. The CDR3 is CSVELTGTGFYEQYF. DNA of the CDR3: TGCAGCGTTGAACTAACCGGGACAGGGTTCTACGAGCAGTACTTC.

This clonotype was found a few times. The genes are TRBV7-2 and TRBJ1-2; D possibly corresponds to TRBD1 (6 bases). This CDR3 contains 15 residues. Trimming took off 6 bases at V and 0 bases at J, with 14 bases between the two ends. Germline V gives CDR1 SGHTA, CDR2 FQGNSA. In DNA, the CDR3 is TGTGCCAGCAGTTACCAGGGGCCCTCTAACTATGGCTACACCTTC. Amino acids: CASSYQGPSNYGYTF.

The chain employs TRBV6-5 and TRBJ2-2; D unresolved. V shed 0 bases and J shed 5 bases, with 7 bases lying between them. Germline V gives CDR1 MNHEY, CDR2 SVGAGI. CDR3 size: 14 residues. This chain's CDR3 is CASSYSKVTGELFF. The CDR3 bases are TGTGCCAGCAGTTACTCGAAGGTGACCGGGGAGCTGTTTTTT.

To note about this clonotype: Germline is not matched at one junction end, which may reflect a read error. This chain uses TRBV9 with TRBJ2-3, with TRBD2 matching 10 bases. CDR1 SGDLS and CDR2 YYNGEE come from the germline V gene. This CDR3 contains 16 residues. In DNA form, the CDR3 reads TGCGCCAGCAGCGCCAGCGGGGGGACTAGCGCAGATACGCAGTATTTT. Protein sequence: CASSASGGTSADTQYF.

The gene calls are TRBV11-1 and TRBJ2-1, with 8 bases fitting TRBD1. Germline loops: CDR1 SGHAT, CDR2 FQDESV (reference sequence). The CDR3 totals 13 residues. V lost 5 bases to trimming and J lost 8 bases; unmatched junction nucleotides: 5. CDR3 coding DNA: TGTGCCAGCAGCCCAGGGGGCAAGGATGAGCAGTTCTTC. Protein: CASSPGGKDEQFF.

The chain is built from TRBV18 and TRBJ2-3; weak D call: TRBD1 (6 bases). Germline-derived CDR1 and CDR2 are KGHSH and LQKENI. The V and J ends lost 4 bases and 2 bases respectively, with 10 bases between them. There are 14 residues in the CDR3. The CDR3 loop is CASSQRTVTDTQYF. In nucleotides, the CDR3 is TGTGCCAGCTCACAGCGGACAGTCACAGATACGCAGTATTTT.

The chain has TRBV19 and TRBJ1-1; weak D call: TRBD1 (6 bases). CDR3 length equals 14 residues. CDR1 and CDR2 (germline): LNHDA, SQIVND (reference sequence). The V end was cut by 6 bases, the J end by 5 bases, with 16 bases between. CDR3 DNA: TGTGCCAGTAGCCCCCCAGGGGCGAGGACTGAAGCTTTCTTT. Amino acid sequence: CASSPPGARTEAFF. The complete variable domain, with remaining parts taken from reference TRBV19 and TRBJ1-1, reads DGGITQSPKYLFRKEGQNVTLSCEQNLNHDAMYWYRQDPGQGLRLIYYSQIVNDFQKGDIAEGYSVSREKKESFPLTVTSAQKNPTAFYLCASSPPGARTEAFFGQGTRLTVV.

V is TRBV18 and J is TRBJ1-2; 7 nucleotides line up with TRBD1. Unmatched junction bases numbered 9, after V lost 5 bases and J lost 0 bases. In germline, CDR1 is KGHSH, CDR2 LQKENI. CDR3 length: 16 amino acids. Here the CDR3 DNA reads TGTGCCAGCTCATCAACACAGGGGACAGCTAACTATGGCTACACCTTC. Protein sequence: CASSSTQGTANYGYTF.

There are a few counts of this clonotype. The chain has TRBV24-1 and TRBJ2-7, with 7 bases that match TRBD2. V was clipped by 10 bases and J by 7 bases; unmatched bases: 15. There are 14 residues in the CDR3. CDR1 and CDR2 from the germline V gene are KGHDR and SFDVKD. The CDR3 sequence is CATAGGGLYNEQYF. In DNA form, the CDR3 reads TGTGCCACGGCTGGCGGGGGTCTCTACAATGAGCAGTACTTC.

This clonotype showed up just a few times. The genes are TRBV9 and TRBJ2-5, with unresolved D. CDR1 and CDR2 (germline): SGDLS, YYNGEE. V lost 3 bases and J lost 6, with 6 bases in between. The CDR3 contains 11 residues. The CDR3 here is CASSAGKTQYF. Written as DNA, the CDR3 is TGTGCCAGCAGCGCTGGCAAGACCCAGTACTTC.

The rearrangement uses TRBV4-3 and TRBJ2-1; no clear D. This CDR3 is 18 amino acids long. Germline lookup yields CDR1 LGHNA and CDR2 YSLEER. V was trimmed by 2 bases and J by 0 bases, leaving 17 bases between them. The CDR3 spells CASSQFYRTASSYNEQFF. In nucleotides, the CDR3 is TGCGCCAGCAGCCAATTTTATCGGACGGCAAGCTCCTACAATGAGCAGTTCTTC.

In this sample, this clonotype turned up a few times. The chain combines TRBV20-1 with TRBJ1-1; D possibly corresponds to TRBD1 (6 bases). V was pared by 0 bases and J by 6 bases, with 8 bases between. The CDR3 sequence is 12 residues long. Per the germline V gene, CDR1 is DFQATT and CDR2 is SNEGSKA (reference sequence). The CDR3 protein is CSARDGGAEAFF. In nucleotides, the CDR3 is TGCAGTGCTAGAGATGGGGGCGCTGAAGCTTTCTTT.

This clonotype was seen more than once but under ten times. The chain joins TRBV27 to TRBJ2-7, with TRBD1 matching 7 bases. Unmatched junction bases numbered 12, after V lost 6 bases and J lost 7 bases. This CDR3 contains 14 residues. CDR1 MNHEY and CDR2 SMNVEV come from the germline V gene (reference sequence). CDR3 region: CASRTDREPYEQYF. The CDR3 DNA is TGTGCCAGCAGGACTGACAGGGAGCCTTATGAGCAGTACTTC.

There are a few counts of this clonotype. The J gene is TRBJ1-2, the V gene TRBV12-3 or TRBV12-4, with D unclear. CDR3 length equals 13 residues. The V and J ends lost 5 bases and 7 bases respectively, with 14 bases between them. The CDR3 protein is CASSPGGGFGYTF. The CDR3 DNA sequence: TGTGCCAGCAGTCCCGGAGGAGGTTTTGGCTACACCTTC.

This clonotype has only a few counts. V and J are TRBV6-6 and TRBJ1-2; D is possibly TRBD1 (6 bases). V lost 5 bases and J 2 bases, leaving 18 bases between the germline ends. The CDR3 loop spans 16 amino acids. Germline V CDR1 and CDR2: MNHNY, SVGAGI (reference sequence). The chain's CDR3 is CASSLQGSPANYGYTF. The DNA of the CDR3 is TGTGCCAGCAGTCTTCAGGGGTCTCCCGCCAACTATGGCTACACCTTC.

The rearrangement links TRBV27 to TRBJ2-1; 12 positions agree with TRBD1. Germline lookup yields CDR1 MNHEY and CDR2 SMNVEV (reference sequence). The V and J ends lost 0 bases and 9 bases, in that order; junction bases with no gene match: 3. The CDR3 sequence is 15 residues long. The CDR3 spells CASSLSGTGGSEQFF. CDR3 sequence (DNA): TGTGCCAGCAGTTTATCAGGGACAGGGGGCAGTGAGCAGTTCTTC.

This clonotype appeared a few times. The chain recombines TRBV7-2 with TRBJ2-7; D remains ambiguous. The V gene's germline CDR1 is SGHTA and CDR2 FQGNSA. This CDR3 spans 13 amino acids. Trimming shortened V by 5 bases and J by 0 bases, and 8 bases separated the two germline ends. For the CDR3, the DNA is TGTGCCAGCAGCCCCCGTTACTCCTACGAGCAGTACTTC. It translates to CASSPRYSYEQYF.

This clonotype was seen more than once but under ten times. The J gene is TRBJ1-6, the V gene TRBV6-6; D is perhaps TRBD1 (5 bases). CDR3 length equals 13 residues. Trimming removed 5 bases from V and 10 bases from J, with 12 bases in between. CDR1 and CDR2 from the germline V gene are MNHNY and SVGAGI (reference sequence). The CDR3 sequence: CASSARVESPLHF. CDR3 sequence (DNA): TGTGCCAGCAGTGCCAGGGTAGAATCACCCCTCCACTTT.

This clonotype has just a few counts. This sequence joins TRBV3-1 and TRBJ2-1; 8 positions match TRBD2. The CDR3 spans 16 residues. V shed 7 bases and J 0 bases; nucleotides not matched to a gene: 8. Germline V gene data show CDR1 as LGHDT and CDR2 as YNNKEL (reference sequence). The CDR3 DNA reads as TGTGCCAGCAACGGGGGGGGTCCTAACTCCTACAATGAGCAGTTCTTC. Protein: CASNGGGPNSYNEQFF.

This clonotype was counted a few times. The chain is built from TRBV5-1 and TRBJ2-3; 13 nucleotides align to TRBD2. The junction had 10 bases not matched to a gene; V was cut back by 2 bases and J by 4 bases. Germline V gene lookup returns CDR1 SGHRS and CDR2 YFSETQ. This CDR3 contains 18 residues. CDR3: CASSFRTSGGLPADTQYF. In nucleotides, the CDR3 is TGCGCCAGCAGCTTTAGGACTAGCGGGGGACTCCCAGCAGATACGCAGTATTTT.

The genes are TRBV27 and TRBJ2-3; 12 bases are a match to TRBD2. The length of the CDR3 is 15 residues. The V and J ends lost 11 bases and 0 bases, in that order; junction bases with no gene match: 6. CDR1 MNHEY and CDR2 SMNVEV come from the germline V gene (reference sequence). The CDR3 coding sequence is TGTGCCTGCGGACTAGCGGGGCCTAGCACAGATACGCAGTATTTT. It encodes CACGLAGPSTDTQYF.